The T cell receptor (beta chain) described here comes from a study of tumor and adjacent non-tumor tissue in lung cancer. Study conclusions and caveats: Tumor repertoires had a smaller top 100 clone share than normal lung.

A modified ARM-PCR protocol with three rounds of nested PCR amplified TCRbeta. In TCRdb, the multiplex PCR reads were re-called with MiXCR into one record per CDR3 protein. The table lists around 66,000 distinct CDR3 sequences, roughly 73% of them singletons. Details on this clonotype: Its antigen is not identified. Compared with germline, one end of the junction differs, possibly owing to a read error.

This CDR3 is 10 amino acids long. CDR1 is DFQATT and CDR2 is SNEGSKA in the germline V gene (reference sequence). No cell sorting was done before RNA was extracted from the tissue. This clonotype was obtained from a man aged 55 to 69 with non-small cell lung cancer. Material for sequencing was lung tumor tissue. This chain joins TRBV20-1 and TRBJ1-1; D gene ambiguous. CDR3 in DNA: TGTAGTACTAGAGACCGAGTAGCTTTCTTT. This encodes CSTRDRVAFF.